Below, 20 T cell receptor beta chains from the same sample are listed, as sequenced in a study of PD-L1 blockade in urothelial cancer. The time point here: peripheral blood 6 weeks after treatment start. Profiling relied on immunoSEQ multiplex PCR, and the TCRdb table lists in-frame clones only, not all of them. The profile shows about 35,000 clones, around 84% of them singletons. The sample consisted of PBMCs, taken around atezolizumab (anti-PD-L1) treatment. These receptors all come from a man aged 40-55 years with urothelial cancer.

The CDR3 DNA reads TGTGCCAGCAGCACGACAGGTGCACGCACAGATACGCAGTATTTT. This sequence encodes CASSTTGARTDTQYF. The V gene is TRBV28, the J gene TRBJ2-3, with D possibly being TRBD1 (6 bases). Trimming left V 6 bases short and J 1 base short, with 14 bases between. CDR3 length: 15 residues. Per the germline V gene, CDR1 is MDHEN and CDR2 is SYDVKM.

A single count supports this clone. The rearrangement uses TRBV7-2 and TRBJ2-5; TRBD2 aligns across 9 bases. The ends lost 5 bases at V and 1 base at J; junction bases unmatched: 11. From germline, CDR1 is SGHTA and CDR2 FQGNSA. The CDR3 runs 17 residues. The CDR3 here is CASSPRSGRDSQETQYF. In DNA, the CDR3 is TGTGCCAGCAGCCCACGTAGCGGGAGAGATTCCCAAGAGACCCAGTACTTC.

In DNA, the CDR3 is TGTGCCTGGAGTCCGGGACAGGGCCAGTACTTC. It is translated as CAWSPGQGQYF. This chain links TRBV30 with TRBJ2-7, with 9 bases identical to TRBD1. The CDR3 is 11 amino acids. Trimming cost V 2 bases and J 10 bases; bases outside gene matches: 3. Germline V gives CDR1 GTSNPN, CDR2 SVGIG (reference sequence).

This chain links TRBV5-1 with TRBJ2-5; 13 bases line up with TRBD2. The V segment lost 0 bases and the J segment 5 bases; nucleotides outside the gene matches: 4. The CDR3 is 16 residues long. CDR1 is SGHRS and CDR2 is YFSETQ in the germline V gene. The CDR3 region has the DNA TGCGCCAGCAGCTTGGGAGGGACTAGCGGGGCGGAGACCCAGTACTTC. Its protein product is CASSLGGTSGAETQYF.

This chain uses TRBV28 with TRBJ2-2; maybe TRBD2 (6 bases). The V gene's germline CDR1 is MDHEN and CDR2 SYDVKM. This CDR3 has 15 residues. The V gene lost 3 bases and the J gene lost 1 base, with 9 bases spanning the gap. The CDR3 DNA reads TGTGCCAGCAGTTTTACCGGGGGGAACACCGGGGAGCTGTTTTTT. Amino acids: CASSFTGGNTGELFF.

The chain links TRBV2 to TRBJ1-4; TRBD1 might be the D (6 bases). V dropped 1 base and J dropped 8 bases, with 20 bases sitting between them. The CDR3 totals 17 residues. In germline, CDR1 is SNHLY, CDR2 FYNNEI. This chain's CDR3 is CASSEENRGGGNEKLFF. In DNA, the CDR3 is TGTGCCAGCAGTGAAGAGAATAGAGGGGGTGGGAACGAAAAACTGTTTTTT.

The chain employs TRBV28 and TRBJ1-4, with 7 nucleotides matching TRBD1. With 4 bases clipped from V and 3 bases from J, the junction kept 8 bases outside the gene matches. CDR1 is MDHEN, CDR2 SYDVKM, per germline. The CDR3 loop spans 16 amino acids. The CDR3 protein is CASSSNPGQSNEKLFF. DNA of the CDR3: TGTGCCAGCAGTTCGAATCCGGGACAGTCTAATGAAAAACTGTTTTTT.

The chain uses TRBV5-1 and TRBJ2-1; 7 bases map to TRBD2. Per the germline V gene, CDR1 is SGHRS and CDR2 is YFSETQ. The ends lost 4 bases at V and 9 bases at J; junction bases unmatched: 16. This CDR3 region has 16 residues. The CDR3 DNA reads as TGCGCCAGCAGCCCCCGAGGGCCACCCCCGGGAGGTGAGCAGTTCTTC. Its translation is CASSPRGPPPGGEQFF.

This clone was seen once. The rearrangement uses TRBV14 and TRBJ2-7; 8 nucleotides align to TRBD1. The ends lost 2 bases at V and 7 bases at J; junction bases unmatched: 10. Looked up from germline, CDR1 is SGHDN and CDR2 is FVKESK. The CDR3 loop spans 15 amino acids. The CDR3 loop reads CASSQLGDRTREQYF. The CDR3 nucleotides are TGTGCCAGCAGCCAACTTGGGGACAGGACAAGGGAGCAGTACTTC.

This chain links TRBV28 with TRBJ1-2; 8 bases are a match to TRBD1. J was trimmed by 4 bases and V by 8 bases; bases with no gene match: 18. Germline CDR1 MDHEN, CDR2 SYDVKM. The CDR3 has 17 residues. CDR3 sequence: CASESHLTGEVAYGYTF. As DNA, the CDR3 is TGTGCCAGCGAATCACACCTGACAGGGGAGGTCGCCTATGGCTACACCTTC.

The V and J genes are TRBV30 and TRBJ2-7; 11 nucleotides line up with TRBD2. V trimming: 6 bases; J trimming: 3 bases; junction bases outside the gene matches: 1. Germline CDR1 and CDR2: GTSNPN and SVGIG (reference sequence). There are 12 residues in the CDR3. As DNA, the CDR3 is TGTGCCTGTGGGACTAGCGGCTACGAGCAGTACTTC. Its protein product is CACGTSGYEQYF.

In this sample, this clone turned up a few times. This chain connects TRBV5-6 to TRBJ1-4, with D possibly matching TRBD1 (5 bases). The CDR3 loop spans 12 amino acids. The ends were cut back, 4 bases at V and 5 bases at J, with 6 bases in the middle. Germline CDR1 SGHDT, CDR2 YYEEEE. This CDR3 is CASSRQNEKLFF. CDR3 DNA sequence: TGTGCCAGCAGCCGACAGAATGAAAAACTGTTTTTT. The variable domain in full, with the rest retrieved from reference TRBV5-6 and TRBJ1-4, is DAGVTQSPTHLIKTRGQQVTLRCSPKSGHDTVSWYQQALGQGPQFIFQYYEEEERQRGNFPDRFSGHQFPNYSSELNVNALLLGDSALYLCASSRQNEKLFFGSGTQLSVL.

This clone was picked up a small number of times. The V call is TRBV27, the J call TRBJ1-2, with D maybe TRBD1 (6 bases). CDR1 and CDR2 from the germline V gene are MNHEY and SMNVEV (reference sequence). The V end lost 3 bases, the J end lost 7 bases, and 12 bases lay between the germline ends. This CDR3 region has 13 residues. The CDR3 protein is CASSFQGTSGYTF. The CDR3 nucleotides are TGTGCCAGCAGTTTTCAGGGGACGTCTGGCTACACCTTC.

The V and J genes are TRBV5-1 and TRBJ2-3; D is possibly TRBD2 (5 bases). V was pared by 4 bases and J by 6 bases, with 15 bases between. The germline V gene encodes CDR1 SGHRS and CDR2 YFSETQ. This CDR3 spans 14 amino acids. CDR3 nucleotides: TGCGCCAGCAGCCCGGGCGAGCGGCGCGATACGCAGTATTTT. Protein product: CASSPGERRDTQYF.

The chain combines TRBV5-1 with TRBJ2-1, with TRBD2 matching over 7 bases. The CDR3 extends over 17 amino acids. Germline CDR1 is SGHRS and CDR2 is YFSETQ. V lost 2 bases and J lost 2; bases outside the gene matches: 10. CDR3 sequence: CASSFRGAGLPYNEQFF. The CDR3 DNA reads TGCGCCAGCAGCTTTCGTGGAGCGGGACTCCCCTACAATGAGCAGTTCTTC.

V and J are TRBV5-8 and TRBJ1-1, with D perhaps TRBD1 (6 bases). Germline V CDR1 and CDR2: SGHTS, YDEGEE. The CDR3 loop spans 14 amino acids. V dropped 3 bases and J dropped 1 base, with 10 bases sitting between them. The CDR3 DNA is TGTGCCAGCAGCTGGGGGCCAGGGAACACTGAAGCTTTCTTT. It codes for CASSWGPGNTEAFF. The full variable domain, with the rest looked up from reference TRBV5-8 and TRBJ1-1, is EAGVTQSPTHLIKTRGQQATLRCSPISGHTSVYWYQQALGLGLQFLLWYDEGEERNRGNFPPRFSGRQFPNYSSELNVNALELEDSALYLCASSWGPGNTEAFFGQGTRLTVV.

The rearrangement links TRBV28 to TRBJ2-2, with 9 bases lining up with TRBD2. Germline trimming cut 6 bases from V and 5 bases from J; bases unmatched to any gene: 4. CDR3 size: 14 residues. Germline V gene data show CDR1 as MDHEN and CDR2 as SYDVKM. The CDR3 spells CASRREGGTGELFF. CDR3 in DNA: TGTGCCAGCAGGCGGGAGGGAGGGACCGGGGAGCTGTTTTTT.

The CDR3 nucleotides are TGTGCCAGCAGCTTAGTGGGCGGCAATCAGCCCCAGCATTTT. This sequence encodes CASSLVGGNQPQHF. V gene TRBV11-2 combines with J gene TRBJ1-5, with unresolved D. The V end lost 1 base, the J end lost 2 bases, and 6 bases lay between the germline ends. CDR3 length equals 14 residues. Germline assignment: CDR1 SGHAT and CDR2 FQNNGV.

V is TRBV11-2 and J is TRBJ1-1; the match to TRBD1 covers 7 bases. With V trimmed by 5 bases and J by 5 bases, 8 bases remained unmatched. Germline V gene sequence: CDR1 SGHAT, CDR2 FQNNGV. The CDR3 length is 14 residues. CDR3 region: CASSRDSRATEAFF. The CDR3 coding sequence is TGTGCCAGCAGCCGGGACAGCAGGGCGACTGAAGCTTTCTTT.

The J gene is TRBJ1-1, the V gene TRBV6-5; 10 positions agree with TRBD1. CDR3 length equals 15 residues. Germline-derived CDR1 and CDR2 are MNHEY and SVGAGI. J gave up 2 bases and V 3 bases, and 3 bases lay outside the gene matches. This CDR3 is CASSYGDRGNTEAFF. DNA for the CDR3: TGTGCCAGCAGTTATGGGGACAGGGGTAACACTGAAGCTTTCTTT.